The next 30 T cell receptor beta chains were all read from a single sample in a study of CD8 T cells in Susac syndrome. An amount of RNA that ranged from about 0.45 to 1 ug was reverse transcribed with random hexamers. One entry per CDR3 protein results from TCRdb running MiXCR on the immunoSEQ multiplex PCR reads. The profile shows 90,000 to 150,000 distinct CDR3 sequences, around 92% of them singletons. Sequencing was performed on CD8+ T cells from PBMCs. All receptors come from a human donor in good health.

The chain is built from TRBV6-5 and TRBJ1-1, with TRBD1 matching 8 bases. Germline lookup yields CDR1 MNHEY and CDR2 SVGAGI. This CDR3 has 15 residues. J lost 0 bases, V lost 4 bases, and 4 bases had no gene match. DNA of the CDR3: TGTGCCAGCAGTTGGGGGACAGGATTGAACACTGAAGCTTTCTTT. Residues: CASSWGTGLNTEAFF.

This chain joins TRBV7-3 and TRBJ2-7, with D possibly matching TRBD1 (6 bases). CDR1 and CDR2 from the germline V gene are SGHTA and FQGTGA. CDR3 length: 15 residues. V shed 3 bases and J shed 3 bases, with 15 bases lying between them. The DNA of the CDR3 is TGTGCCAGCAGCTTTAATGGTGTAGGGGGCTACGAGCAGTACTTC. Translating it yields CASSFNGVGGYEQYF.

The rearrangement uses TRBV29-1 and TRBJ1-3, with D perhaps TRBD1 (6 bases). Trimming left V 5 bases short and J 2 bases short, with 10 bases between. The germline gives CDR1 SQVTM, CDR2 ANQGSEA. This CDR3 region has 13 residues. The CDR3 DNA follows: TGCAGCGTTCAACAGGGTGCTGGAAACACCATATATTTT. Its protein is CSVQQGAGNTIYF.

The chain uses TRBV11-1 and TRBJ1-2, with 10 positions matching TRBD1. CDR1 and CDR2 from the germline V gene are SGHAT and FQDESV (reference sequence). The V gene end was trimmed by 4 bases and the J gene end by 4 bases; junction bases not matched to a gene: 21. The CDR3 length is 20 residues. The CDR3 nucleotides read TGTGCCAGCAGCTCCTTGGGACAGGGGACGCTTTCTGTTCTTAGCTATGGCTACACCTTC. The encoded protein is CASSSLGQGTLSVLSYGYTF. Looking up the rest from reference TRBV11-1 and TRBJ1-2 gives the full variable domain: EAEVAQSPRYKITEKSQAVAFWCDPISGHATLYWYRQILGQGPELLVQFQDESVVDDSQLPKDRFSAERLKGVDSTLKIQPAELGDSAMYLCASSSLGQGTLSVLSYGYTFGSGTRLTVV.

The chain links TRBV4-2 to TRBJ2-1; maybe TRBD2 (7 bases). The CDR3 runs 17 residues. The ends were cut back, 4 bases at V and 6 bases at J, with 22 bases in the middle. CDR1 and CDR2 (germline): LGHNA, YNFKEQ. The CDR3 reads CASSLGGLAQRSNEQFF. The CDR3 coding sequence is TGTGCCAGCAGCCTCGGGGGGCTAGCACAGAGGTCCAATGAGCAGTTCTTC.

This sequence joins TRBV20-1 and TRBJ1-2; weak D call: TRBD1 (5 bases). Germline V CDR1 and CDR2: DFQATT, SNEGSKA (reference sequence). V gave up 6 bases and J gave up 2 bases, with 22 bases separating them. CDR3 length equals 16 residues. The CDR3 sequence is CSANPTGGASNYGYTF. The DNA for the CDR3 is TGCAGTGCCAACCCCACGGGCGGGGCTTCAAACTATGGCTACACCTTC.

The chain employs TRBV19 and TRBJ2-3, with 8 bases fitting TRBD1. CDR3 length equals 14 residues. CDR1 is LNHDA and CDR2 is SQIVND in the germline V gene (reference sequence). V was clipped by 6 bases and J by 2 bases; unmatched bases: 4. CDR3 sequence: CASRGTGLTDTQYF. Written as DNA, the CDR3 is TGTGCCAGTAGAGGGACAGGACTCACAGATACGCAGTATTTT.

This chain uses TRBV2 with TRBJ1-1, with 9 positions matching TRBD1. The V segment lost 3 bases and the J segment 3 bases; nucleotides outside the gene matches: 2. CDR1 and CDR2 from the germline V gene are SNHLY and FYNNEI. The CDR3 runs to 14 residues. The CDR3 sequence is CASSEGQGDTEAFF. The CDR3 DNA reads TGTGCCAGCAGTGAGGGACAGGGAGACACTGAAGCTTTCTTT.

The V call is TRBV13, the J call TRBJ1-1, with D hard to call. The CDR3 has 13 amino acids. Trimming cost V 3 bases and J 3 bases, with 8 bases left between them. Germline V gene sequence: CDR1 PRHDT, CDR2 FYEKMQ (reference sequence). The CDR3 here is CASSLWQDTEAFF. As DNA, the CDR3 is TGTGCCAGCAGCTTGTGGCAGGACACTGAAGCTTTCTTT.

The chain combines TRBV2 with TRBJ1-1; D might be TRBD1 (5 bases). The V and J ends lost 4 bases and 4 bases respectively, with 10 bases between them. Germline V gene lookup returns CDR1 SNHLY and CDR2 FYNNEI. The CDR3 is 13 amino acids. CDR3 region: CASSVGGGTEAFF. The CDR3 coding sequence is TGTGCCAGCAGTGTTGGGGGAGGCACTGAAGCTTTCTTT.

The chain has TRBV19 and TRBJ1-1; 10 bases agree with TRBD1. This CDR3 is built from 13 residues. The trim removed 3 bases at V and 8 bases at J, leaving 3 bases unmatched. Germline lookup yields CDR1 LNHDA and CDR2 SQIVND (reference sequence). The CDR3 DNA is TGTGCCAGTAGTATGGGACAGGGGCTAGAAGCTTTCTTT. This gives the protein CASSMGQGLEAFF. Full variable domain (remainder filled in from reference TRBV19 and TRBJ1-1): DGGITQSPKYLFRKEGQNVTLSCEQNLNHDAMYWYRQDPGQGLRLIYYSQIVNDFQKGDIAEGYSVSREKKESFPLTVTSAQKNPTAFYLCASSMGQGLEAFFGQGTRLTVV.

The chain has TRBV3-1 and TRBJ2-7; 9 bases line up with TRBD1. V lost 3 bases, J lost 5 bases, and 8 bases stayed unmatched. This CDR3 is built from 15 residues. Germline lookup yields CDR1 LGHDT and CDR2 YNNKEL (reference sequence). The CDR3 region has the DNA TGTGCCAGCAGCCAGGAGACAGGGGGTTTCCACGAGCAGTACTTC. It translates to CASSQETGGFHEQYF.

This chain uses TRBV29-1 with TRBJ2-7, with a possible D match to TRBD1 (6 bases). Germline CDR1 and CDR2: SQVTM and ANQGSEA. Trimming shortened V by 1 base and J by 1 base, and 14 bases separated the two germline ends. The CDR3 has 15 amino acids. The CDR3 loop reads CSVEVQGQRSYEQYF. DNA of the CDR3: TGCAGCGTTGAAGTTCAAGGACAGAGGTCCTACGAGCAGTACTTC.

V gene TRBV7-2 combines with J gene TRBJ1-3; 9 bases agree with TRBD1. Germline CDR1 is SGHTA and CDR2 is FQGNSA. CDR3 length equals 16 residues. V was pared by 8 bases and J by 2 bases, with 10 bases of the junction left unmatched. The CDR3 sequence: CASVSQGAVPGNTIYF. DNA for the CDR3: TGTGCCAGCGTATCACAGGGGGCTGTCCCTGGAAACACCATATATTTT.

The chain employs TRBV19 and TRBJ2-1; 13 nucleotides line up with TRBD2. J lost 7 bases, V lost 1 base, and 7 bases had no gene match. Germline V gene sequence: CDR1 LNHDA, CDR2 SQIVND (reference sequence). The CDR3 is 17 amino acids. In DNA form, the CDR3 reads TGTGCCAGTAGTATAGTGGGACTAGCGGGAAAAATGAATGAGCAGTTCTTC. This codes for CASSIVGLAGKMNEQFF.

The rearrangement links TRBV12-3 or TRBV12-4 to TRBJ1-3; D unresolved. Deletions cut 4 bases from V and 0 bases from J, with 10 bases between. This CDR3 has 15 residues. CDR3 in DNA: TGTGCCAGCAGTTCGGTGACCTACTCTGGAAACACCATATATTTT. Its protein product is CASSSVTYSGNTIYF.

The V gene is TRBV9, the J gene TRBJ2-1; 7 bases fit TRBD2. Germline V gives CDR1 SGDLS, CDR2 YYNGEE. The ends lost 0 bases at V and 9 bases at J; junction bases unmatched: 18. The CDR3 runs 18 residues. CDR3 sequence (DNA): TGTGCCAGCAGCGTAGATCCTGAAACGACTAGCCCGCGGGGTGAGCAGTTCTTC. Protein product: CASSVDPETTSPRGEQFF. Based on the CDR3 plus reference TRBV9 and TRBJ2-1, the full variable domain is DSGVTQTPKHLITATGQRVTLRCSPRSGDLSVYWYQQSLDQGLQFLIQYYNGEERAKGNILERFSAQQFPDLHSELNLSSLELGDSALYFCASSVDPETTSPRGEQFFGPGTRLTVL.

V is TRBV19 and J is TRBJ2-3, with 8 nucleotides matching TRBD2. V was pared by 4 bases and J by 3 bases, with 9 bases of the junction left unmatched. Looked up from germline, CDR1 is LNHDA and CDR2 is SQIVND (reference sequence). The CDR3 spans 16 residues. CDR3 in amino acids: CASSTRLAQTTDTQYF. CDR3 bases: TGTGCCAGTAGTACCCGACTAGCGCAGACTACAGATACGCAGTATTTT.

CDR3 in amino acids: CASSTGYSGANVLTF. CDR3 coding DNA: TGCGCCAGCAGCACAGGTTACTCTGGGGCCAACGTCCTGACTTTC. The gene calls are TRBV5-1 and TRBJ2-6; D perhaps matches TRBD1 (5 bases). Germline assignment: CDR1 SGHRS and CDR2 YFSETQ. Between the trimmed V and J ends, which lost 4 bases and 0 bases, there was a span of 8 bases. This CDR3 has 15 residues. The whole variable domain, filled in from reference TRBV5-1 and TRBJ2-6, reads KAGVTQTPRYLIKTRGQQVTLSCSPISGHRSVSWYQQTPGQGLQFLFEYFSETQRNKGNFPGRFSGRQFSNSRSEMNVSTLELGDSALYLCASSTGYSGANVLTFGAGSRLTVL.

This clonotype was seen a single time. The J gene is TRBJ2-2, the V gene TRBV2, with D perhaps TRBD1 or TRBD2 (5 bases each). V was trimmed by 7 bases and J by 6 bases, leaving 18 bases between them. The CDR3 has 15 residues. In germline, CDR1 is SNHLY, CDR2 FYNNEI. CDR3 residues: CASTARNRGAGELFF. Here the CDR3 DNA reads TGTGCCAGCACCGCGCGGAACCGAGGGGCCGGGGAGCTGTTTTTT.

The V and J genes are TRBV28 and TRBJ1-1, with D hard to call. The CDR3 is made up of 11 amino acids. Germline-derived CDR1 and CDR2 are MDHEN and SYDVKM. Deletions cut 6 bases from V and 4 bases from J, with 6 bases between. The CDR3 sequence: CASSQTTEAFF. The CDR3 DNA follows: TGTGCCAGCAGCCAAACCACTGAAGCTTTCTTT.

This clonotype has just a few counts. The CDR3 DNA follows: TGTGCCCTAGCGGGGCAGGGGGCAGGCGAGCAGTACTTC. This translates into CALAGQGAGEQYF. The V gene is TRBV30, the J gene TRBJ2-7; D is perhaps TRBD2 (9 bases). Germline V gene sequence: CDR1 GTSNPN, CDR2 SVGIG (reference sequence). The length of the CDR3 is 13 residues. Deletions cut 8 bases from V and 6 bases from J, with 20 bases between.

The rearrangement links TRBV6-1 to TRBJ2-3, with 15 bases fitting TRBD2. In germline, CDR1 is MNHNS, CDR2 SASEGT. CDR3 size: 17 residues. Germline trimming cut 2 bases from V and 11 bases from J; bases unmatched to any gene: 11. CDR3 protein: CASSETWTSGRGHGQYF. The CDR3 DNA reads TGTGCCAGCAGTGAAACATGGACTAGCGGGAGGGGCCATGGGCAGTATTTT.

The chain combines TRBV6-2 or TRBV6-3 with TRBJ2-5, with 10 bases fitting TRBD2. CDR3 length: 15 residues. V shed 5 bases, J shed 2 bases, and the junction held 5 bases outside the gene matches. Germline CDR1 and CDR2: MNHEY and SVGEGT. The CDR3 sequence: CASSPSGGRQETQYF. For the CDR3, the DNA is TGTGCCAGCAGTCCTAGCGGGGGAAGACAAGAGACCCAGTACTTC.

The gene calls are TRBV20-1 and TRBJ2-3; 8 bases line up with TRBD2. The germline V gene encodes CDR1 DFQATT and CDR2 SNEGSKA (reference sequence). This CDR3 spans 16 amino acids. After removal of 2 bases from V and 5 bases from J, the junction contained 12 bases not matched to a gene. CDR3 residues: CSARRIPGGQGDTQYF. In DNA form, the CDR3 reads TGCAGTGCTAGAAGGATACCGGGGGGGCAAGGAGATACGCAGTATTTT.

The V gene is TRBV3-1, the J gene TRBJ2-1; TRBD2 matches at 7 bases. The CDR3 totals 15 residues. After removal of 1 base from V and 6 bases from J, the junction contained 6 bases not matched to a gene. From germline, CDR1 is LGHDT and CDR2 YNNKEL (reference sequence). The CDR3, as DNA: TGTGCCAGCAGCCAAGGAGGACTAGAGACCAATGAGCAGTTCTTC. It encodes CASSQGGLETNEQFF.

The chain couples TRBV20-1 to TRBJ1-1; D gene unclear. V shed 0 bases and J shed 0 bases, with 11 bases lying between them. The germline gives CDR1 DFQATT, CDR2 SNEGSKA (reference sequence). This CDR3 spans 15 amino acids. The CDR3 protein is CSAREPAGMNTEAFF. DNA for the CDR3: TGCAGTGCTAGAGAGCCTGCGGGGATGAACACTGAAGCTTTCTTT.

V usage is TRBV7-9 and J usage is TRBJ2-5; 12 bases are a match to TRBD2. This CDR3 has 18 amino acids. Unmatched junction bases numbered 11, after V lost 1 base and J lost 5 bases. The germline V gene has CDR1 SEHNR and CDR2 FQNEAQ (reference sequence). In DNA form, the CDR3 reads TGTGCCAGCAGCTTAGTAACTAGCGGGAGGTTCCTTGAGGAGACCCAGTACTTC. This sequence encodes CASSLVTSGRFLEETQYF.

This sequence joins TRBV20-1 and TRBJ2-7; possible D gene TRBD1, 5 bases. V lost 2 bases to trimming and J lost 0 bases, with 14 bases between them. In germline, CDR1 is DFQATT, CDR2 SNEGSKA (reference sequence). The CDR3 consists of 15 residues. CDR3 sequence reads: CSARSVQASSYEQYF. The CDR3 nucleotides are TGCAGTGCTAGAAGCGTACAGGCTAGCTCCTACGAGCAGTACTTC.

This clonotype appeared a single time. J is TRBJ2-3 and V is TRBV7-9; D gene uncertain. Germline CDR1 reads SEHNR; CDR2 reads FQNEAQ (reference sequence). This CDR3 has 16 amino acids. Trimming shortened V by 2 bases and J by 8 bases, and 20 bases separated the two germline ends. Here the CDR3 DNA reads TGTGCCAGCAGCTTACATGACCTCTTCCCTCCCCCTACGCAGTATTTT. It encodes CASSLHDLFPPPTQYF.